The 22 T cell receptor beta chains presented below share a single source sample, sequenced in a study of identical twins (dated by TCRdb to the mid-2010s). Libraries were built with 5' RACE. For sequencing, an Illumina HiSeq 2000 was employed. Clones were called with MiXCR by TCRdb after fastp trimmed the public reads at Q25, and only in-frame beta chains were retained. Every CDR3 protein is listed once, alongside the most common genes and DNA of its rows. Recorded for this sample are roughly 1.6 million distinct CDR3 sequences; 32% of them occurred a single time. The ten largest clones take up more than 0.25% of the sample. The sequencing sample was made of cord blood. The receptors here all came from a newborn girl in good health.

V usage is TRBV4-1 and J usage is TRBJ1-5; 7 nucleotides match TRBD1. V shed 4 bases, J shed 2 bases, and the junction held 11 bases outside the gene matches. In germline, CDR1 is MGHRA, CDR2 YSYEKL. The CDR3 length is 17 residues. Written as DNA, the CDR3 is TGCGCCAGCAGCCCCGGGTATGACAGGGTGGGCAATCAGCCCCAGCATTTT. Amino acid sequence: CASSPGYDRVGNQPQHF.

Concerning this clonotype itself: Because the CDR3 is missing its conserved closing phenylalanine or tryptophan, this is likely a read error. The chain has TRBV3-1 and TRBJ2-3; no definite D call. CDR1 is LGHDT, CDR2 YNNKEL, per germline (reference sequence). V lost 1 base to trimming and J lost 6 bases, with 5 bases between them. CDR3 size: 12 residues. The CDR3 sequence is CASSQGGDTQYY. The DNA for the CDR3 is TGTGCCAGCAGCCAAGGTGGGGATACGCAGTATTAT.

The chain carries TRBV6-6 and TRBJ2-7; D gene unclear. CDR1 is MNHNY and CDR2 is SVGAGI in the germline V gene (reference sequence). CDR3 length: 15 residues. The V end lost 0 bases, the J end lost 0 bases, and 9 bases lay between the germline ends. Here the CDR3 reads CASSYSTVNSYEQYF. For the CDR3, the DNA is TGTGCCAGCAGTTACTCGACGGTGAACTCCTACGAGCAGTACTTC.

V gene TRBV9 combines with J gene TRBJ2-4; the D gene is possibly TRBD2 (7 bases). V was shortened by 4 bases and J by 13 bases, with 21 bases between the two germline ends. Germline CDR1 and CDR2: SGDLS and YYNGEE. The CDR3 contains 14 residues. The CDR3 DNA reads TGTGCCAGCAGCCCGGGGGGCCTTACGAAAGAGCAGTACTTC. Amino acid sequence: CASSPGGLTKEQYF.

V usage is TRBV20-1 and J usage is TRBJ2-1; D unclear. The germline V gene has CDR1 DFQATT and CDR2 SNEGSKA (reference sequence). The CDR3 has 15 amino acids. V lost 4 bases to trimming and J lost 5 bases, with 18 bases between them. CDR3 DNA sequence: TGCAGTGCTACCCTGGGTTCTAACCCCCACAATGAGCAGTTCTTC. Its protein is CSATLGSNPHNEQFF.

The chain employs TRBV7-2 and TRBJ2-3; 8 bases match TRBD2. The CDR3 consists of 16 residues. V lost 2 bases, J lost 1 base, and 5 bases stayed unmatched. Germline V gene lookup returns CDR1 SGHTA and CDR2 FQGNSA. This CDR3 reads CASSLRGLGGTDTQYF. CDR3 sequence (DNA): TGTGCCAGCAGCTTAAGGGGACTAGGGGGCACAGATACGCAGTATTTT.

CDR3 sequence: CASSTSLRAGQETQYF. CDR3 DNA: TGTGCCAGCAGCACGTCCTTAAGGGCAGGCCAAGAGACCCAGTACTTC. The V call is TRBV7-9, the J call TRBJ2-5, with unresolved D. The CDR3 covers 16 residues. With 5 bases removed from V and 1 base from J, the gap between germline ends came to 17 bases. CDR1 and CDR2 from the germline V gene are SEHNR and FQNEAQ (reference sequence).

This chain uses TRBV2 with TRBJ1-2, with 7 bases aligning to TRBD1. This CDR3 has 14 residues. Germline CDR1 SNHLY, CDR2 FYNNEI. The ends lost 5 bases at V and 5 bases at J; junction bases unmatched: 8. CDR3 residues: CASSRMGQIYGYTF. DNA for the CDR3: TGTGCCAGCAGTCGGATGGGACAGATTTATGGCTACACCTTC.

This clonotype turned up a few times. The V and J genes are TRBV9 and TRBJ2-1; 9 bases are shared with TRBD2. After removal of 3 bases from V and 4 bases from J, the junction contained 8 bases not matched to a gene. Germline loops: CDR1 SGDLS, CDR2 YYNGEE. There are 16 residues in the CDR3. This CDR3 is CASSAGGSGGYNEQFF. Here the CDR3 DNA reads TGTGCCAGCAGCGCGGGAGGTAGCGGGGGTTACAATGAGCAGTTCTTC.

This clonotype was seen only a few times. CDR3 bases: TGTGCCAGCAGTTTAAAACCTTGGGGTTACCAAGAGACCCAGTACTTC. It encodes CASSLKPWGYQETQYF. The chain joins TRBV12-3 or TRBV12-4 to TRBJ2-5, with D hard to call. This CDR3 spans 16 amino acids. The V end was cut by 2 bases, the J end by 0 bases, with 13 bases between.

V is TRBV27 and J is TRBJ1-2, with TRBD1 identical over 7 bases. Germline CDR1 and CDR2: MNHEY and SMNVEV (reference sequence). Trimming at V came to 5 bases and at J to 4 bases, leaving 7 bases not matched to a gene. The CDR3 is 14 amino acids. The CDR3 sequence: CASSPRGPGYGYTF. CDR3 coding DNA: TGTGCCAGCAGTCCTAGGGGGCCGGGCTATGGCTACACCTTC.

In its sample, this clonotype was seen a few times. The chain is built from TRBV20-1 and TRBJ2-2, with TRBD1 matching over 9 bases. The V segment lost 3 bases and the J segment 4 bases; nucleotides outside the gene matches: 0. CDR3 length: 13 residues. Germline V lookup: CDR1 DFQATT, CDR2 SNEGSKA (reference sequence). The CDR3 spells CSARTGGTGELFF. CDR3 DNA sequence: TGCAGTGCTAGGACAGGGGGCACCGGGGAGCTGTTTTTT.

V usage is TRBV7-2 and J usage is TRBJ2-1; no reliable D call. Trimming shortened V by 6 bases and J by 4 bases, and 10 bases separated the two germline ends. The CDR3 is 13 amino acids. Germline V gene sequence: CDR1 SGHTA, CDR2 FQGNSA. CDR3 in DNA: TGTGCCAGCAGGAGGTCGAGGTACAATGAGCAGTTCTTC. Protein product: CASRRSRYNEQFF.

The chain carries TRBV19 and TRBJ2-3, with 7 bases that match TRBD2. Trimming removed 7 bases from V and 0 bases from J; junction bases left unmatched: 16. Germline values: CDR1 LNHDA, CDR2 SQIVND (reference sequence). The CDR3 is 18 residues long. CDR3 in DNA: TGTGCCAGTACCAAAAGAGCGGGGAGGCTTACTAGCACAGATACGCAGTATTTT. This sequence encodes CASTKRAGRLTSTDTQYF.

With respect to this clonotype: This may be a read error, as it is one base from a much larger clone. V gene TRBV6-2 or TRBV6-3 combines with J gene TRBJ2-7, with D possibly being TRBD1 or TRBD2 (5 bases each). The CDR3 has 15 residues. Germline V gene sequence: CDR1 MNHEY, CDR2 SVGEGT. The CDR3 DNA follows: TGTGCCGGCAGTTATCGGCCGGGGCAACCCTACGAGCAGTACTTC. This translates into CAGSYRPGQPYEQYF.

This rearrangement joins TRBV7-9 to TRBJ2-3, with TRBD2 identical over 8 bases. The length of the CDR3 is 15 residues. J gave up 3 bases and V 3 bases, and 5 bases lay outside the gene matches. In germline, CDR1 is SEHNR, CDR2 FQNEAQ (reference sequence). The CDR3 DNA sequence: TGTGCCAGCAGCTTGAGGAGACTAGCGACAGATACGCAGTATTTT. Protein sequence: CASSLRRLATDTQYF.

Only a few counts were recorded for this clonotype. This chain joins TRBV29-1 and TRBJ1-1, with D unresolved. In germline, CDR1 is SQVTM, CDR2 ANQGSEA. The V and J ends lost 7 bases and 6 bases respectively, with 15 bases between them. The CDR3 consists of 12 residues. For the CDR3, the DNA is TGCAGCGCGGGTACGGTAAACTCTGAAGCTTTCTTT. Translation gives CSAGTVNSEAFF.

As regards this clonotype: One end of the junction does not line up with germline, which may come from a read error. Written as DNA, the CDR3 is TGTGCCAGCAGCTTAGCGCCGGGACTAGCGGGGGGCACAGATACGCTGTATTTT. Protein sequence: CASSLAPGLAGGTDTLYF. The V call is TRBV7-2, the J call TRBJ2-3; 15 nucleotides align to TRBD2. CDR1 is SGHTA and CDR2 is FQGNSA in the germline V gene. This CDR3 spans 18 amino acids.

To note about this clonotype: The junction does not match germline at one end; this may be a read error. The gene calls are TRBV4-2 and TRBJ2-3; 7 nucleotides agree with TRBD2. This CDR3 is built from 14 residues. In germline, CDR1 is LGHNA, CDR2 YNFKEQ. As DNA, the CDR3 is TGTGCCAGCAGCCATGCCGGGACTACAGATATGCAGTATTTT. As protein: CASSHAGTTDMQYF.

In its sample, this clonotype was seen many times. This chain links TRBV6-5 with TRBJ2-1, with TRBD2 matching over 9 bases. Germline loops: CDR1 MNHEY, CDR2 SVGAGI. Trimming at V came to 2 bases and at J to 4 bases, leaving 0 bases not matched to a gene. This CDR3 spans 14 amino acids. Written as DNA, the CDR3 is TGTGCCAGCAGTTACACTAGCGGGTACAATGAGCAGTTCTTC. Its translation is CASSYTSGYNEQFF.

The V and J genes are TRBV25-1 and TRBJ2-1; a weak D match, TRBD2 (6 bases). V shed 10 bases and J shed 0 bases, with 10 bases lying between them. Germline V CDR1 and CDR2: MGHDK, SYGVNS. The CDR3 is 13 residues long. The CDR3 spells CATNSGSYNEQFF. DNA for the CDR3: TGTGCCACCAATAGCGGCTCCTACAATGAGCAGTTCTTC.

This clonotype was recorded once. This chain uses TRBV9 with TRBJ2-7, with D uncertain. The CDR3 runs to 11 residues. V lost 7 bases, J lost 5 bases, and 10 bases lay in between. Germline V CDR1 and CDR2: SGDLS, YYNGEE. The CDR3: CASRKYDEQYF. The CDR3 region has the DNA TGTGCCAGCCGGAAATACGACGAGCAGTACTTC.